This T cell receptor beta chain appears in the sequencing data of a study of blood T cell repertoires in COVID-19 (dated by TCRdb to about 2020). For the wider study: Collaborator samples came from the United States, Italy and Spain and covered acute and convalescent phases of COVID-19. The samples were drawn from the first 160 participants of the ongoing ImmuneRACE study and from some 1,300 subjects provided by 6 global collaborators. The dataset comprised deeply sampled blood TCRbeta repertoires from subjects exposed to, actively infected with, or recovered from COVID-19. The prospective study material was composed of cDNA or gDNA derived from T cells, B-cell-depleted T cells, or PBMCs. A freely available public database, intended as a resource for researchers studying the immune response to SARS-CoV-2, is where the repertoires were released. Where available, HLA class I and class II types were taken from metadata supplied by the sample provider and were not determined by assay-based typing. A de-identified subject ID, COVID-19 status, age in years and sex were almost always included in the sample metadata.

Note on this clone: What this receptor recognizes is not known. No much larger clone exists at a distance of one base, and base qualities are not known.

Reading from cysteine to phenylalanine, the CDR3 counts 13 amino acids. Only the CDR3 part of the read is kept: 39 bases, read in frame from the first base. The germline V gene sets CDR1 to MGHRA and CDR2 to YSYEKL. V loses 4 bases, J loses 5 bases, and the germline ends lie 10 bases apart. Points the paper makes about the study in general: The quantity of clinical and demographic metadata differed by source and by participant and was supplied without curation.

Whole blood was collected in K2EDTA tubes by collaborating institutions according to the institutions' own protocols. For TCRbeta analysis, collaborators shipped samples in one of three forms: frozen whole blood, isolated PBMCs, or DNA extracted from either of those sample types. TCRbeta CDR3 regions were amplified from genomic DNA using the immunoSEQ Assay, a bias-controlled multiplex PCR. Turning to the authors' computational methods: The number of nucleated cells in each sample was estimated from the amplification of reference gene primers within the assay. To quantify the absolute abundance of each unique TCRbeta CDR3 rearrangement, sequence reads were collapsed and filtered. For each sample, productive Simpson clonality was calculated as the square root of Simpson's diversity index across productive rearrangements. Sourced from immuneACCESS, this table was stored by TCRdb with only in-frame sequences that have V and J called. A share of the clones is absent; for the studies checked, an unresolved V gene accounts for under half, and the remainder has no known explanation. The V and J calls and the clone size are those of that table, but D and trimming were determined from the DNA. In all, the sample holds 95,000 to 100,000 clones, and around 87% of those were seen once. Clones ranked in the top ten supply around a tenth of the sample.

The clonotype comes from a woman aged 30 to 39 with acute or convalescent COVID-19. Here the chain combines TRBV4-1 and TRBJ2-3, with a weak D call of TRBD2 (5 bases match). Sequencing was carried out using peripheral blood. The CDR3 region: CASSLARGDTQYF. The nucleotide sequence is TGCGCCAGCAGCCTCGCCCGGGGAGATACGCAGTATTTT.